This T cell receptor (beta chain) is from a study of Ad26.COV2.S vaccination and SARS-CoV-2 variants. Study-wide results and limits: Among vaccine recipients, spike-specific TCR breadth exceeded that of placebo recipients. Analytic work on TCR breadth and depth might have understated the full extent of total T cell responses. Participants given vaccine showed non-spike TCR breadth similar to that of placebo recipients.

The germline V gene encodes CDR1 SGHRS and CDR2 YFSETQ. The CDR3 has 17 residues. V dropped 0 bases and J dropped 1 base, with 16 bases sitting between them. As concerns this clone: Its antigen is unidentified.

Noted treatment: roughly 18 received Ad26.COV2.S at low or high dose, single or two shots; 5 received placebo; per-sample allocation not given. The samples date from day 63 after the first vaccine or placebo injection. Expression of Wuhan-strain SARS-CoV-2 spike came from the Ad26 vector that formed the vaccine. Produced via immunoSEQ multiplex PCR; TCRdb's table is partial and in-frame only. Among about 350,000 clones listed, about 88% were seen once. The V call is TRBV5-1, the J call TRBJ2-5, with D maybe TRBD2 (6 bases). This clonotype originated in a person aged 18-65 years who received the Ad26.COV2.S COVID-19 vaccine or a placebo. The input for sequencing was peripheral blood, taken in a trial of Ad26.COV2.S vaccine versus placebo. CDR3 DNA sequence: TGCGCCAGCAGCTTGGTAGGAGCGGGCGGAATCCAAGAGACCCAGTACTTC. Amino acids: CASSLVGAGGIQETQYF.